This TCR beta chain was sequenced for a study of T cell responses to AZD1222 COVID-19 vaccine. Study background: Combined were second doses at about 4 or about 12 weeks.

As to this clone: What it recognizes is unknown.

With V trimmed by 4 bases and J by 5 bases, 6 bases remained unmatched. The CDR3 is 16 amino acids. Germline V lookup: CDR1 LGHNA, CDR2 YSLEER. General observations from the study: Repertoire collection took place solely once the T cell response had peaked.

This table comes from immunoSEQ multiplex PCR, and its TCRdb copy is limited to in-frame clones, with some not included. The table shows roughly 190,000 clones, with roughly 88% occurring only once. This TCR was recovered from an adult in good health. The material was peripheral blood, obtained on day 0 of AZD1222 vaccination. This chain joins TRBV4-3 and TRBJ1-4, with 11 bases identical to TRBD1. Here the CDR3 reads CASSPEGTGGNEKLFF. The DNA of the CDR3 is TGCGCCAGCAGCCCGGAAGGGACAGGGGGAAATGAAAAACTGTTTTTT.